These 22 T cell receptor beta chains were all obtained from the same sample, sequenced in a study of blood T cell repertoires in COVID-19. The repertoire was sequenced with immunoSEQ multiplex PCR; TCRdb's copy has only in-frame clones and lacks some. Of some 120,000 clones in the sample, approximately 84% were seen once. The sample comprised peripheral blood. Source of these receptors: a human donor in a cohort sampled during active COVID-19.

The rearrangement uses TRBV7-9 and TRBJ1-1; 9 bases map to TRBD1. The CDR3 is made up of 13 amino acids. The V gene's germline CDR1 is SEHNR and CDR2 FQNEAQ (reference sequence). Trimming cost V 5 bases and J 11 bases; bases outside gene matches: 9. The CDR3: CASSPPPDRGAFF. The CDR3 nucleotides read TGTGCCAGCAGCCCTCCACCCGACAGGGGGGCTTTCTTT.

The chain has TRBV9 and TRBJ2-1; D is perhaps TRBD2 (5 bases). V was clipped by 4 bases and J by 6 bases, with 17 bases between them. Germline CDR1 is SGDLS and CDR2 is YYNGEE. This CDR3 contains 15 residues. The CDR3 loop reads CASSRDDRVTNEQFF. The DNA for the CDR3 is TGTGCCAGCAGCCGGGATGATAGGGTCACCAATGAGCAGTTCTTC.

This clone has a single count. The chain is built from TRBV28 and TRBJ2-3; 10 bases match TRBD2. From germline, CDR1 is MDHEN and CDR2 SYDVKM. The V and J ends lost 8 bases and 5 bases, in that order; junction bases with no gene match: 7. The CDR3 totals 14 residues. Here the CDR3 reads CASLTSGVIDTQYF. CDR3 DNA sequence: TGTGCCAGCCTCACTAGCGGGGTGATAGATACGCAGTATTTT.

The V call is TRBV28, the J call TRBJ2-7, with a tentative D call TRBD2 (5 bases). Per germline, CDR1 MDHEN and CDR2 SYDVKM. The germline V and J ends were trimmed by 2 bases and 3 bases, with 5 bases remaining between them. The CDR3 consists of 12 residues. The CDR3 sequence is CASSLRGYEQYF. The CDR3 bases are TGTGCCAGCAGTTTACGGGGCTACGAGCAGTACTTC.

The chain joins TRBV30 to TRBJ2-7; 8 positions agree with TRBD1. Trimming took 2 bases from V and 2 from J; bases not matched to a gene: 5. This CDR3 has 14 residues. Germline CDR1 reads GTSNPN; CDR2 reads SVGIG (reference sequence). CDR3 residues: CAWSWTGRPYEQYF. CDR3 coding DNA: TGTGCCTGGAGTTGGACAGGGAGGCCCTACGAGCAGTACTTC.

The gene calls are TRBV7-8 and TRBJ1-6; maybe TRBD1 (6 bases). Germline V CDR1 and CDR2: SGHVS, FQNEAQ. The CDR3 runs 15 residues. V was shortened by 0 bases and J by 5 bases, with 8 bases between the two germline ends. This CDR3 is CASSLARGNNSPLHF. CDR3 nucleotide sequence: TGTGCCAGCAGCTTAGCCAGGGGCAATAATTCACCCCTCCACTTT.

This chain connects TRBV7-3 to TRBJ1-1, with D maybe TRBD1 (6 bases). The CDR3 has 15 residues. Germline assignment: CDR1 SGHTA and CDR2 FQGTGA. Trimming took off 5 bases at V and 1 base at J, with 14 bases between the two ends. The CDR3 DNA follows: TGTGCCAGCAGCGTCCACGGGGGGGCGAACACTGAAGCTTTCTTT. Its translation is CASSVHGGANTEAFF.

This chain uses TRBV7-2 with TRBJ1-2; a weak D match, TRBD1 (5 bases). Germline CDR1 reads SGHTA; CDR2 reads FQGNSA. The CDR3 contains 15 residues. V shed 4 bases and J shed 3 bases, with 15 bases lying between them. CDR3 protein: CASSSLRGLDYGYTF. The CDR3 DNA reads as TGTGCCAGCAGCTCCCTCCGGGGGTTGGACTATGGCTACACCTTC.

This rearrangement joins TRBV7-8 to TRBJ1-1; D may be TRBD1 (6 bases). V gave up 2 bases and J gave up 2 bases, with 9 bases separating them. Germline CDR1 SGHVS, CDR2 FQNEAQ. The CDR3 sequence is 14 residues long. This chain's CDR3 is CASSLRDTNTEAFF. CDR3 sequence (DNA): TGTGCCAGCAGCTTACGGGACACAAACACTGAAGCTTTCTTT.

The CDR3 DNA sequence: TGTGCCAGCAGCGACGGGACTGTCTACTACACCTTC. Translating it yields CASSDGTVYYTF. The chain recombines TRBV5-6 with TRBJ1-2, with a tentative D call TRBD1 (5 bases). The CDR3 is 12 residues long. The germline V and J ends were trimmed by 4 bases and 10 bases, with 14 bases remaining between them. Germline lookup yields CDR1 SGHDT and CDR2 YYEEEE.

This chain joins TRBV28 and TRBJ2-1, with TRBD2 matching over 8 bases. The ends lost 5 bases at V and 2 bases at J; junction bases unmatched: 2. Germline CDR1 reads MDHEN; CDR2 reads SYDVKM. This CDR3 is 14 amino acids long. The CDR3 spells CASSRGGAYNEQFF. DNA of the CDR3: TGTGCCAGCAGTCGGGGGGGAGCCTACAATGAGCAGTTCTTC.

The chain has TRBV2 and TRBJ1-1, with no clear D. Trimming pared 6 bases from V and 0 bases from J, leaving 11 bases between. The germline CDR1 and CDR2 sequences are SNHLY and FYNNEI. CDR3 length: 14 amino acids. The CDR3 spells CASRYLPVNTEAFF. CDR3 nucleotide sequence: TGTGCCAGCAGATACCTTCCGGTGAACACTGAAGCTTTCTTT.

The rearrangement joins TRBV6-1 to TRBJ2-1; no clear D gene. Germline V lookup: CDR1 MNHNS, CDR2 SASEGT. CDR3 size: 14 residues. Deletions cut 2 bases from V and 4 bases from J, with 9 bases between. CDR3 sequence reads: CASSEPGGYNEQFF. The CDR3 bases are TGTGCCAGCAGTGAACCCGGCGGTTACAATGAGCAGTTCTTC.

This rearrangement joins TRBV3-1 (or the pseudogene TRBV3-2) to TRBJ2-3; 7 nucleotides line up with TRBD2. CDR1 and CDR2 (germline): LGHDT, YNNKEL (reference sequence). Trimming took 6 bases from V and 5 from J; bases not matched to a gene: 11. The CDR3 has 15 residues. CDR3 in amino acids: CASSHGLGRVDTQYF. The CDR3 region has the DNA TGTGCCAGCAGTCACGGACTAGGGAGGGTAGATACGCAGTATTTT.

The genes are TRBV5-1 and TRBJ1-3; 8 bases are shared with TRBD1. The CDR3 extends over 15 amino acids. V shed 4 bases and J 2 bases; nucleotides not matched to a gene: 5. From germline, CDR1 is SGHRS and CDR2 YFSETQ. DNA of the CDR3: TGCGCCAGCAGCCTGGGACAGGCGGCTGGAAACACCATATATTTT. Its translation: CASSLGQAAGNTIYF.

This chain joins TRBV27 and TRBJ1-1, with D maybe TRBD1 (5 bases). Germline V CDR1 and CDR2: MNHEY, SMNVEV (reference sequence). V lost 8 bases, J lost 5 bases, and 15 bases lay in between. The CDR3 is 13 residues long. The CDR3 DNA sequence: TGTGCCAGCGGGGGGGGGTTTCCAACTGAAGCTTTCTTT. Residues: CASGGGFPTEAFF.

This clone has a single count. CDR3 residues: CASSITTRRTSEAFF. CDR3 DNA: TGTGCCAGTAGTATTACGACACGAAGGACTTCTGAAGCTTTCTTT. The V gene is TRBV19, the J gene TRBJ1-1; no reliable D call. Germline CDR1 is LNHDA and CDR2 is SQIVND (reference sequence). The CDR3 covers 15 residues. Trimming cost V 3 bases and J 6 bases, with 17 bases left between them.

The count of this clone is one. The genes are TRBV30 and TRBJ1-6; 10 bases are shared with TRBD1. The V gene end was trimmed by 0 bases and the J gene end by 5 bases; junction bases not matched to a gene: 19. Per the germline V gene, CDR1 is GTSNPN and CDR2 is SVGIG (reference sequence). The CDR3 runs to 21 residues. The CDR3 sequence is CAWSVPSVWDRGYEDNSPLHF. Here the CDR3 DNA reads TGTGCCTGGAGTGTACCCTCGGTGTGGGACAGGGGTTACGAGGATAATTCACCCCTCCACTTT.

CDR3 nucleotides: TGTGCCAGCAGCGGGACAGGGGAGGATAATTCACCCCTCCACTTT. Translated, it gives CASSGTGEDNSPLHF. The gene calls are TRBV9 and TRBJ1-6; 9 bases match TRBD1. V was clipped by 3 bases and J by 5 bases; unmatched bases: 3. This CDR3 comprises 15 residues. Germline V gene data show CDR1 as SGDLS and CDR2 as YYNGEE.

The chain employs TRBV30 and TRBJ2-3; D is possibly TRBD1 (5 bases). The CDR3 has 14 amino acids. Germline V gene lookup returns CDR1 GTSNPN and CDR2 SVGIG (reference sequence). Trimming cost V 0 bases and J 5 bases, with 12 bases left between them. The CDR3 is CAWSVAQGGDTQYF. DNA for the CDR3: TGTGCCTGGAGTGTAGCCCAGGGTGGAGATACGCAGTATTTT.

This chain uses TRBV7-9 with TRBJ1-1; no clear D gene. The V and J ends lost 3 bases and 4 bases respectively, with 3 bases between them. The CDR3 extends over 11 amino acids. Germline lookup yields CDR1 SEHNR and CDR2 FQNEAQ (reference sequence). The CDR3 here is CASSLSTEAFF. The CDR3 DNA reads TGTGCCAGCAGCTTGAGCACTGAAGCTTTCTTT.

The V gene is TRBV4-1, the J gene TRBJ2-3; 8 bases line up with TRBD2. Germline CDR1 reads MGHRA; CDR2 reads YSYEKL. Trimming removed 0 bases from V and 2 bases from J; junction bases left unmatched: 7. The CDR3 has 17 amino acids. The CDR3, as DNA: TGCGCCAGCAGCCAAGAGAGCGGGGGTGAGTTCACAGATACGCAGTATTTT. Amino acids: CASSQESGGEFTDTQYF.